Shown below are 17 T cell receptor beta chains from a single sample sequenced in a study of blood T cell repertoires in COVID-19. Libraries were prepared by immunoSEQ multiplex PCR; TCRdb keeps only in-frame clonotypes and omits some of them. In the table there are some 240,000 clones, approximately 78% of which are singletons. Specimen: peripheral blood. These receptors all come from a woman aged 60-75 years with active or convalescent COVID-19.

The chain recombines TRBV5-4 with TRBJ2-2; 8 positions agree with TRBD1. Germline-derived CDR1 and CDR2 are SGHNT and YYREEE (reference sequence). The CDR3 totals 15 residues. Losses at the gene ends were 0 bases for V and 4 bases for J; bases not matched to a gene: 2. The chain's CDR3 is CASSLETGVTGELFF. The CDR3 region has the DNA TGTGCCAGCAGCTTGGAGACAGGGGTCACCGGGGAGCTGTTTTTT. Looking up the rest from reference TRBV5-4 and TRBJ2-2 gives the full variable domain: ETGVTQSPTHLIKTRGQQVTLRCSSQSGHNTVSWYQQALGQGPQFIFQYYREEENGRGNFPPRFSGLQFPNYSSELNVNALELDDSALYLCASSLETGVTGELFFGEGSRLTVL.

The chain couples TRBV2 to TRBJ2-3, with TRBD2 matching 9 bases. Trimming at V came to 7 bases and at J to 5 bases, leaving 4 bases not matched to a gene. The CDR3 has 13 residues. Germline CDR1 and CDR2: SNHLY and FYNNEI. CDR3 loop: CASTGSGGDTQYF. The DNA for the CDR3 is TGTGCCAGCACCGGTAGCGGGGGAGATACGCAGTATTTT.

Comments on this clone: The same CDR3 arises from other DNA sequences in this sample as well. This chain links TRBV7-2 with TRBJ1-2, with 8 bases aligning to TRBD1. Trimming took 4 bases from V and 8 from J; bases not matched to a gene: 6. The CDR3 has 13 amino acids. Per the germline V gene, CDR1 is SGHTA and CDR2 is FQGNSA. The CDR3 is CASSSGQGYGYTF. CDR3 nucleotides: TGTGCCAGCAGCTCCGGACAGGGCTACGGCTACACCTTC.

The chain recombines TRBV2 with TRBJ2-1; 13 bases are shared with TRBD2. V gave up 6 bases and J gave up 9 bases; unmatched junction bases: 11. Looked up from germline, CDR1 is SNHLY and CDR2 is FYNNEI. This CDR3 is 16 amino acids long. The CDR3 nucleotides read TGTGCCAGCAGCGCAGAACTAGCGGGGGGGCGTAGTGAGCAGTTCTTC. Amino acids: CASSAELAGGRSEQFF.

The rearrangement joins TRBV7-2 to TRBJ1-2; TRBD1 might be the D (5 bases). This CDR3 contains 12 residues. The germline CDR1 and CDR2 sequences are SGHTA and FQGNSA. V was shortened by 5 bases and J by 2 bases, with 6 bases between the two germline ends. The CDR3 sequence is CASSQGNYGYTF. The CDR3, as DNA: TGTGCCAGCAGCCAGGGAAACTATGGCTACACCTTC.

This chain uses TRBV5-6 with TRBJ1-6, with a tentative D call TRBD1 (5 bases). The CDR3 consists of 16 residues. Trimming took off 4 bases at V and 9 bases at J, with 20 bases between the two ends. CDR1 SGHDT and CDR2 YYEEEE come from the germline V gene. The CDR3 is CASSRPRGGRGSPLHF. CDR3 DNA: TGTGCCAGCAGCCGCCCCCGGGGGGGGAGGGGTTCACCCCTCCACTTT.

The chain joins TRBV6-1 to TRBJ2-5, with D tentatively TRBD1 (6 bases). This CDR3 region has 15 residues. In germline, CDR1 is MNHNS, CDR2 SASEGT. The V end was cut by 5 bases, the J end by 5 bases, with 18 bases between. CDR3 DNA: TGTGCCAGCAGTTCCGTAACCGGGACATCTGAGACCCAGTACTTC. Its protein product is CASSSVTGTSETQYF.

The chain employs TRBV9 and TRBJ1-2, with TRBD1 identical over 10 bases. This CDR3 contains 14 residues. CDR1 is SGDLS, CDR2 YYNGEE, per germline. The ends lost 5 bases at V and 3 bases at J; junction bases unmatched: 4. CDR3 amino acids: CASRGTGEHYGYTF. The CDR3 nucleotides read TGTGCCAGCAGGGGGACAGGGGAGCACTATGGCTACACCTTC.

The chain is built from TRBV2 and TRBJ2-3; 9 nucleotides align to TRBD1. The J segment lost 1 base and the V segment lost 6 bases, leaving 5 bases of the junction unmatched. Germline V gene sequence: CDR1 SNHLY, CDR2 FYNNEI. This CDR3 contains 15 residues. The CDR3 loop reads CASRGQGSRTDTQYF. DNA for the CDR3: TGTGCCAGCAGAGGACAGGGGAGCCGCACAGATACGCAGTATTTT.

The rearrangement joins TRBV13 to TRBJ1-1, with D perhaps TRBD1 (5 bases). The CDR3 totals 15 residues. Germline CDR1 and CDR2: PRHDT and FYEKMQ (reference sequence). The V gene lost 0 bases and the J gene lost 1 base, with 9 bases spanning the gap. CDR3 coding DNA: TGTGCCAGCAGCTTAGGCAGACAGTGGAACACTGAAGCTTTCTTT. Encoded protein: CASSLGRQWNTEAFF.

This chain links TRBV7-8 with TRBJ1-5, with a tentative D call TRBD1 (6 bases). Deletions cut 6 bases from V and 6 bases from J, with 15 bases between. The CDR3 extends over 14 amino acids. CDR1 is SGHVS and CDR2 is FQNEAQ in the germline V gene. The CDR3 DNA is TGTGCCAGCAGTTCTCTGGGGGCTAGTCAGCCCCAGCATTTT. Protein: CASSSLGASQPQHF.

This chain connects TRBV27 to TRBJ1-2; D is possibly TRBD1 (6 bases). Trimming left V 6 bases short and J 7 bases short, with 27 bases between. The CDR3 sequence is 17 residues long. From germline, CDR1 is MNHEY and CDR2 SMNVEV (reference sequence). The CDR3 DNA sequence: TGTGCCAGCAGGCCCATACAGGGATTTAATGTTGCGGGTGGCTACACCTTC. Translating gives CASRPIQGFNVAGGYTF.

CDR3 amino acids: CASSEAPGGSDSPLHF. For the CDR3, the DNA is TGTGCCAGCAGTGAGGCTCCAGGGGGTAGTGATTCACCCCTCCACTTT. This rearrangement joins TRBV6-1 to TRBJ1-6; TRBD1 matches 7 bases. The CDR3 runs 16 residues. After removal of 3 bases from V and 8 bases from J, the junction contained 10 bases not matched to a gene. Germline V CDR1 and CDR2: MNHNS, SASEGT.

This rearrangement joins TRBV6-5 to TRBJ1-3; no reliable D call. Trimming shortened V by 6 bases and J by 3 bases, and 12 bases separated the two germline ends. Germline lookup yields CDR1 MNHEY and CDR2 SVGAGI. This CDR3 is 14 amino acids long. Here the CDR3 reads CASSRGVFGNTIYF. The CDR3 nucleotides read TGTGCCAGCAGCCGGGGTGTCTTTGGAAACACCATATATTTT.

The chain couples TRBV5-1 to TRBJ1-1; 7 nucleotides match TRBD1. This CDR3 has 14 amino acids. J gave up 1 base and V 3 bases, and 3 bases lay outside the gene matches. CDR1 is SGHRS and CDR2 is YFSETQ in the germline V gene. The CDR3 coding sequence is TGCGCCAGCAGCTGGCGACAGGGGAACACTGAAGCTTTCTTT. Its protein is CASSWRQGNTEAFF.

The V call is TRBV2, the J call TRBJ1-5; possible D gene TRBD1, 5 bases. The CDR3 has 15 amino acids. The germline V and J ends were trimmed by 8 bases and 2 bases, with 16 bases remaining between them. Germline V gene sequence: CDR1 SNHLY, CDR2 FYNNEI. DNA for the CDR3: TGTGCCAGCGAGAGCGGGGGGTTGGGCAATCAGCCCCAGCATTTT. Translation: CASESGGLGNQPQHF.

This chain connects TRBV5-4 to TRBJ1-1; D uncertain. Germline V lookup: CDR1 SGHNT, CDR2 YYREEE (reference sequence). The CDR3 sequence is 15 residues long. V was trimmed by 4 bases and J by 1 base, leaving 14 bases between them. The CDR3 bases are TGTGCCAGCAGCCTCCGACTGACGGCGAACACTGAAGCTTTCTTT. It translates to CASSLRLTANTEAFF.